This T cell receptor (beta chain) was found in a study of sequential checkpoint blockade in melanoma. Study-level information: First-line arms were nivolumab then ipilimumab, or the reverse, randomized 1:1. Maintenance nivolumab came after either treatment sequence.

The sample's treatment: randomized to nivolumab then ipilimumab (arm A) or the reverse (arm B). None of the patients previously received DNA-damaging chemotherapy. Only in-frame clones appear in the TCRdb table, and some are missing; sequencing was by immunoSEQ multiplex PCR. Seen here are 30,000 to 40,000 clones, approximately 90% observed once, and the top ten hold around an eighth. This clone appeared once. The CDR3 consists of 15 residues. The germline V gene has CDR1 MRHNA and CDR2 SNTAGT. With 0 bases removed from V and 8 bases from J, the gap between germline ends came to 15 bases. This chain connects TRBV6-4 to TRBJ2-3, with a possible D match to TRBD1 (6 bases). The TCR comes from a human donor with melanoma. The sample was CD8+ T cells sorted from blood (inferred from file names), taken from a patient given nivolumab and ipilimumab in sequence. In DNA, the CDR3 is TGTGCCAGCAGTGACTCGATTCAGGGGCTAGGTACGCAGTATTTT. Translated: CASSDSIQGLGTQYF.